These T cell receptor beta chains were read from a single sample in a study of shared clonotypes between healthy human individuals. Data came from immunoSEQ multiplex PCR; TCRdb stores just in-frame clones and leaves some out. Of some 2,500,000 clones in the sample, 85% to 95% were seen once. Material for sequencing was naive CD4+ T cells from PBMCs. The receptor set was obtained from a man aged 18 to 30 in good health. Some clones in this sample may be carry-over from other donors' samples. The CDR3 runs from the conserved cysteine through the conserved F or W. The order of the fields is J gene, D gene, V gene, clone size, CDR3 protein, CDR3 DNA. A D gene is named only where the DNA matches it firmly. Clone size is not always given. Where it is, it says once, few, many or a class for expanded clones.

>TRBJ1-5|-|TRBV6-5|few
CASRPVGTREQHF
TGTGCCAGCAGACCCGTGGGGACACGCGAACAGCATTTT
>TRBJ2-2|TRBD1|TRBV19|once
CATGTVSNTGELFF
TGTGCCACCGGGACAGTATCGAACACCGGGGAGCTGTTTTTT
>TRBJ1-2|-|TRBV18|-
CASSPMTYGYTF
TGTGCCAGCTCACCCATGACCTATGGCTACACCTTC
>TRBJ2-4|TRBD2|TRBV9|-
CASSVGTSGSGHIQYF
TGTGCCAGCAGCGTCGGGACTAGCGGCTCAGGGCACATTCAGTACTTC
>TRBJ1-4|-|TRBV5-4|-
CASSREQGREKLFF
TGTGCCAGCAGCCGCGAACAGGGACGTGAAAAACTGTTTTTT
>TRBJ2-2|TRBD2|TRBV5-1|-
CASSPTSGRAPGELFF
TGCGCCAGCAGCCCCACTAGCGGGAGGGCCCCCGGGGAGCTGTTTTTT
>TRBJ2-2|-|TRBV6-1|once
CASSPGGRNTGELFF
TGTGCCAGCAGTCCTGGGGGGCGGAACACCGGGGAGCTGTTTTTT
>TRBJ2-5|TRBD1|TRBV15|-
CATSRNRGRIVETQYF
TGTGCCACCAGCAGAAACAGGGGGCGCATTGTGGAGACCCAGTACTTC
>TRBJ2-2|-|TRBV18|-
CASSLDSSSNTGELFF
TGTGCCAGCTCCCTTGACAGTTCCTCGAACACCGGGGAGCTGTTTTTT
>TRBJ2-3|-|TRBV5-1|-
CASSYRAGVRTDTQYF
TGCGCCAGCAGCTACAGGGCTGGGGTTAGGACAGATACGCAGTATTTT
>TRBJ1-1|TRBD1|TRBV2|once
CASSPHRQGSTEAFF
TGTGCCAGCAGCCCCCATCGACAGGGGTCCACTGAAGCTTTCTTT
>TRBJ1-4|-|TRBV28|-
CASSSSTGDEKLFF
TGTGCCAGCAGTTCGTCCACGGGGGATGAAAAACTGTTTTTT
>TRBJ2-5|-|TRBV5-5|-
CASLPTSSGPETQYF
TGTGCCAGCCTTCCGACTAGTTCCGGCCCAGAGACCCAGTACTTC
>TRBJ1-6|-|TRBV7-9|-
CASSTKGSPLHF
TGTGCCAGCAGCACAAAAGGATCACCCCTCCACTTT
>TRBJ2-2|TRBD2|TRBV10-3|-
CAIGILAGGTGELFF
TGTGCCATCGGCATTCTAGCGGGGGGCACCGGGGAGCTGTTTTTT
>TRBJ1-2|-|TRBV28|-
CASSLGGAGLSYGYTF
TGTGCCAGCAGTTTAGGCGGGGCAGGGCTATCCTATGGCTACACCTTC
>TRBJ2-2|-|TRBV6-1|-
CASSDQAHTGELFF
TGTGCCAGCAGTGACCAGGCGCACACCGGGGAGCTGTTTTTT
>TRBJ1-2|-|TRBV6-1|few
CASSEVLAGYTF
TGTGCCAGCAGTGAGGTACTGGCCGGCTACACCTTC
>TRBJ2-3|TRBD1|TRBV6-5|-
CASSQKTGLTDTQYF
TGTGCCAGCAGTCAGAAGACAGGGCTTACAGATACGCAGTATTTT
>TRBJ2-1|TRBD1|TRBV5-4|-
CASSPRTGASEQFF
TGTGCCAGCAGCCCCCGGACAGGGGCGAGTGAGCAGTTCTTC
>TRBJ2-2|TRBD2|TRBV14|-
CASSQGLRAGGTGELFF
TGTGCCAGCAGCCAAGGCTTACGAGCGGGAGGAACCGGGGAGCTGTTTTTT
>TRBJ2-2|-|TRBV2|-
CASSPDGGREWVGELFF
TGTGCCAGCAGCCCCGACGGGGGGCGGGAGTGGGTCGGGGAGCTGTTTTTT
>TRBJ2-5|-|TRBV15|-
CATSKGSGLSEETQYF
TGTGCCACCAGCAAGGGTAGTGGTCTCTCTGAAGAGACCCAGTACTTC
>TRBJ2-7|-|TRBV2|-
CASSPETYTYEQYF
TGTGCCAGCAGTCCCGAGACATATACCTACGAGCAGTACTTC
>TRBJ1-1|-|TRBV2|few
CASSEGREAFF
TGTGCCAGCAGTGAAGGGAGGGAAGCTTTCTTT
>TRBJ1-1|-|TRBV10-3|-
CAISAENTEAFF
TGTGCCATCAGTGCGGAGAACACTGAAGCTTTCTTT
>TRBJ1-1|TRBD1|TRBV7-2|-
CASSPQGAWTEAFF
TGTGCCAGCAGCCCGCAGGGGGCGTGGACTGAAGCTTTCTTT
>TRBJ2-7|TRBD1|TRBV2|-
CASRWDRNSYEQYF
TGTGCCAGCAGGTGGGACAGAAACTCCTACGAGCAGTACTTC
>TRBJ2-1|TRBD2|TRBV6-1|-
CASSETLAGRDEQFF
TGTGCCAGCAGTGAAACCCTAGCGGGAAGAGATGAGCAGTTCTTC
>TRBJ2-7|-|TRBV29-1|-
CSVEVRGAAYEQYF
TGCAGCGTTGAGGTTAGGGGTGCCGCCTACGAGCAGTACTTC
>TRBJ2-2|-|TRBV27|-
CASSFGQQNTGELFF
TGTGCCAGCAGTTTTGGACAACAGAACACCGGGGAGCTGTTTTTT
>TRBJ2-1|TRBD2|TRBV29-1|-
CSVGASGTLF
TGCAGCGTTGGTGCTAGCGGGACCCTCTTC
>TRBJ2-7|TRBD2|TRBV30|-
CAWSGLGVETGSAGGEQYF
TGTGCCTGGAGTGGTCTCGGGGTTGAGACCGGCTCGGCGGGGGGCGAGCAGTACTTC
>TRBJ2-2|-|TRBV7-3|-
CASSLSARGRQTNTGELFF
TGTGCCAGCAGCTTAAGCGCGAGGGGACGCCAAACGAACACCGGGGAGCTGTTTTTT
>TRBJ2-7|-|TRBV11-1|-
CASSLGGSSYEQYF
TGTGCCAGCAGCCTCGGGGGTAGCTCCTACGAGCAGTACTTC
>TRBJ2-3|-|TRBV7-9|-
CASSLNQGTDTQYF
TGTGCCAGCAGCTTAAATCAAGGCACAGATACGCAGTATTTT
>TRBJ2-5|-|TRBV7-9|-
CASSLRELQETQYF
TGTGCCAGCAGCTTAAGGGAGCTGCAGGAGACCCAGTACTTC
>TRBJ2-3|-|TRBV9|-
CAAGRASTDTQYF
TGTGCCGCGGGGCGGGCTAGCACAGATACGCAGTATTTT
>TRBJ2-4|-|TRBV9|-
CASSVGTREWKNIQYF
TGTGCCAGCAGCGTAGGCACGAGGGAGTGGAAAAACATTCAGTACTTC
>TRBJ1-4|TRBD1|TRBV5-1|-
CASSMGGTGNEKLFF
TGCGCCAGCAGCATGGGGGGGACAGGAAATGAAAAACTGTTTTTT
>TRBJ2-1|TRBD1|TRBV5-1|-
CASSPSPGQGFNEQFF
TGCGCCAGCAGCCCGAGTCCGGGACAGGGATTTAATGAGCAGTTCTTC
>TRBJ1-1|-|TRBV6-1|once
CASSEAGGSNTEAFF
TGTGCCAGCAGTGAAGCGGGGGGTTCGAACACTGAAGCTTTCTTT
>TRBJ2-1|-|TRBV7-2|-
CASSLSAQANEQFF
TGTGCCAGCAGCTTATCGGCGCAGGCCAATGAGCAGTTCTTC
>TRBJ1-5|-|TRBV2|-
CASSPGIRNQPQHF
TGTGCCAGCAGCCCGGGAATTCGCAATCAGCCCCAGCATTTT
>TRBJ1-2|-|TRBV9|-
CASSNRDPLHGYTF
TGTGCCAGCAGCAACCGGGACCCTCTTCACGGCTACACCTTC
>TRBJ1-1|TRBD1|TRBV2|-
CASRLTGSGTEAFF
TGTGCCAGCAGGCTGACAGGGAGTGGAACTGAAGCTTTCTTT
>TRBJ2-7|TRBD2|TRBV4-3|once
CASSQGSGDSYEQYF
TGCGCCAGCAGCCAAGGGAGCGGGGATTCCTACGAGCAGTACTTC
>TRBJ2-7|-|TRBV6-1|-
CASSEGGTTYEQYF
TGTGCCAGCAGTGAAGGAGGAACAACCTACGAGCAGTACTTC
>TRBJ1-2|TRBD1|TRBV9|-
CASSPGQGLYGYTF
TGTGCCAGCAGCCCCGGACAGGGTCTCTATGGCTACACCTTC